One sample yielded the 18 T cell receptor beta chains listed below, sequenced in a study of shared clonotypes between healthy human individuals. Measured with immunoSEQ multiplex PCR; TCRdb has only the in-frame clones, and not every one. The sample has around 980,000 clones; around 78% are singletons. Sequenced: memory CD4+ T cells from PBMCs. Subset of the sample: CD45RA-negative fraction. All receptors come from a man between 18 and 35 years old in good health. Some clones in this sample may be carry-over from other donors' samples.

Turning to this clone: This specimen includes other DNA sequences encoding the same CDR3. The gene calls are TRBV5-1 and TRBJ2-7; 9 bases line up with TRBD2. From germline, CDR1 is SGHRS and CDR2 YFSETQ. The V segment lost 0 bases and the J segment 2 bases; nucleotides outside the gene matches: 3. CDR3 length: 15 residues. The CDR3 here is CASSLEAGGPYEQYF. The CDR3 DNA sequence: TGCGCCAGCAGCTTGGAGGCGGGAGGGCCCTACGAGCAGTACTTC. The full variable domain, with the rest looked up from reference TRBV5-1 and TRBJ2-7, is KAGVTQTPRYLIKTRGQQVTLSCSPISGHRSVSWYQQTPGQGLQFLFEYFSETQRNKGNFPGRFSGRQFSNSRSEMNVSTLELGDSALYLCASSLEAGGPYEQYFGPGTRLTVT.

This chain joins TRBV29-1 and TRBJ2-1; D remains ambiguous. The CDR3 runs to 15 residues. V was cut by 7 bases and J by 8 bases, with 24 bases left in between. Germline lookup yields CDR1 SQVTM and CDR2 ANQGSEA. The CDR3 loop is CSAKKGPFFTHEQFF. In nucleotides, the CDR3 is TGCAGCGCCAAAAAAGGGCCTTTTTTCACCCATGAGCAGTTCTTC.

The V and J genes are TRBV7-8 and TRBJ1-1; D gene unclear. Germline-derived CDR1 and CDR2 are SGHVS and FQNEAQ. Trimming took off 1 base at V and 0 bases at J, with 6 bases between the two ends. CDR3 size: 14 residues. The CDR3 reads CASSLVNLNTEAFF. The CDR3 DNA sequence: TGTGCCAGCAGCTTAGTCAACCTGAACACTGAAGCTTTCTTT.

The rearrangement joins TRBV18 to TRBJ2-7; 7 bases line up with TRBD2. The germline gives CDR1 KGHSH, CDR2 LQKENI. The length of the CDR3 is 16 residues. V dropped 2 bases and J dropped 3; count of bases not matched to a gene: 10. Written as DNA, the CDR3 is TGTGCCAGCTCACCAAACGGGGGAGGGAGCCTCTACGAGCAGTACTTC. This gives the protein CASSPNGGGSLYEQYF.

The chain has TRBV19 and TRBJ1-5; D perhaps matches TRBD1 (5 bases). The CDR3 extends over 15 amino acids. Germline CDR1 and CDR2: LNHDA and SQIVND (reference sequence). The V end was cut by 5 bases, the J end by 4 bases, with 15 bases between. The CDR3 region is CASSQPGGMNQPQHF. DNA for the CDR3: TGTGCCAGTAGTCAACCTGGGGGGATGAATCAGCCCCAGCATTTT.

Here the CDR3 reads CASSLRSRGRRTQYF. The CDR3 DNA reads as TGTGCCAGCAGTTTACGGTCGAGGGGGCGAAGGACCCAGTACTTC. The rearrangement links TRBV28 to TRBJ2-5; the match to TRBD1 covers 7 bases. The CDR3 is made up of 15 amino acids. V dropped 2 bases and J dropped 7; count of bases not matched to a gene: 10. Looked up from germline, CDR1 is MDHEN and CDR2 is SYDVKM. The whole variable domain, filled in from reference TRBV28 and TRBJ2-5, reads DVKVTQSSRYLVKRTGEKVFLECVQDMDHENMFWYRQDPGLGLRLIYFSYDVKMKEKGDIPEGYSVSREKKERFSLILESASTNQTSMYLCASSLRSRGRRTQYFGPGTRLLVL.

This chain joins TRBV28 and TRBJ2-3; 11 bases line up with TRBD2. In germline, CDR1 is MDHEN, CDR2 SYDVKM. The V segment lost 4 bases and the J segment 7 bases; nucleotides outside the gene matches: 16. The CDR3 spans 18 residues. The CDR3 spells CASSSPEPTSGSLYTQYF. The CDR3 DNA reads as TGTGCCAGCAGTTCTCCCGAACCAACTAGCGGGAGTTTATATACGCAGTATTTT.

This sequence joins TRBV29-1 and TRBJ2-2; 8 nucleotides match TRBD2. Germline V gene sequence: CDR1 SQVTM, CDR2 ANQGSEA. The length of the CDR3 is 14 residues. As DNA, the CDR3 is TGCGGCTGCGCGGGAGGTATGGACACCGGGGAGCTGTTTTTT. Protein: CGCAGGMDTGELFF.

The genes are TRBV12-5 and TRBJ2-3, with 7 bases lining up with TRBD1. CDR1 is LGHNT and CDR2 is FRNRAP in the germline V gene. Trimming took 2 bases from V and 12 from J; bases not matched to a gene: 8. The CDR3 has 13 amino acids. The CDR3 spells CASGLPGTEQQYF. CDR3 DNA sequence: TGTGCTAGTGGTTTGCCCGGGACAGAGCAACAGTATTTT.

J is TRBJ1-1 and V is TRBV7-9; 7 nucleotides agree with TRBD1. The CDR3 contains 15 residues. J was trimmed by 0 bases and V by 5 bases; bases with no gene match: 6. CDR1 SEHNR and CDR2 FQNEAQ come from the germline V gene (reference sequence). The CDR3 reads CASSPGGSVNTEAFF. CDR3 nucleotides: TGTGCCAGCAGCCCAGGGGGGTCGGTGAACACTGAAGCTTTCTTT.

In nucleotides, the CDR3 is TGCGCCAGCAGCCCGGGTTGGAGTGCTGAGTACGAGCAGTACTTC. Translation: CASSPGWSAEYEQYF. The chain uses TRBV5-1 and TRBJ2-7; D gene uncertain. V lost 4 bases and J lost 4, with 18 bases in between. Germline CDR1 and CDR2: SGHRS and YFSETQ. The CDR3 is 15 amino acids.

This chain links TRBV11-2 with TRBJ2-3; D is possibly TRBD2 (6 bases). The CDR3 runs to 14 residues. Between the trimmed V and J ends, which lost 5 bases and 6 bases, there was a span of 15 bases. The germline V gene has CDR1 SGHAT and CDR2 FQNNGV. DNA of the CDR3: TGTGCCAGCAGCCCCTTGGCGGGAAGGGATACGCAGTATTTT. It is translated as CASSPLAGRDTQYF.

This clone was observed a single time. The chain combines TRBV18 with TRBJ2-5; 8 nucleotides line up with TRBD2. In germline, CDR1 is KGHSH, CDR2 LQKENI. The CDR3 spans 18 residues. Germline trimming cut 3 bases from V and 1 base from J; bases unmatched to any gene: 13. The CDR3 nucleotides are TGTGCCAGCTCACCGCCGCACGGGGCTAGCGGGCTCCAAGAGACCCAGTACTTC. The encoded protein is CASSPPHGASGLQETQYF.

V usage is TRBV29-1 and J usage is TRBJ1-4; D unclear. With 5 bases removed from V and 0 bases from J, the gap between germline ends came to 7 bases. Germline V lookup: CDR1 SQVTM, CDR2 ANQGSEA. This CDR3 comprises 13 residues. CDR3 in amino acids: CSVRKTTNEKLFF. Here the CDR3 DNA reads TGCAGCGTTAGGAAAACAACTAATGAAAAACTGTTTTTT.

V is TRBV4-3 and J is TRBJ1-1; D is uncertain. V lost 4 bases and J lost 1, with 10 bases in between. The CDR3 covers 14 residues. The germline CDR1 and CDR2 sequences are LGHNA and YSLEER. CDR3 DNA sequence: TGCGCCAGCAGCCCTTCGGAGGGGAACACTGAAGCTTTCTTT. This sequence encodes CASSPSEGNTEAFF.

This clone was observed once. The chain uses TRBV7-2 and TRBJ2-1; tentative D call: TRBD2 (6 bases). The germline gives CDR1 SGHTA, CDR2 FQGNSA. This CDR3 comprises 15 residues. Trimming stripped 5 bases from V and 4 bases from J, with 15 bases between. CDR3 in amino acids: CASSAGLGSYNEQFF. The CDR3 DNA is TGTGCCAGCAGCGCGGGGCTAGGGAGTTACAATGAGCAGTTCTTC.

The CDR3 is CASSLNFGVQETQYF. DNA of the CDR3: TGTGCCAGCAGTTTAAATTTTGGAGTACAAGAGACCCAGTACTTC. This chain connects TRBV6-6 to TRBJ2-5; D gene uncertain. The CDR3 covers 15 residues. Germline assignment: CDR1 MNHNY and CDR2 SVGAGI (reference sequence). V gave up 4 bases and J gave up 2 bases, with 14 bases separating them.

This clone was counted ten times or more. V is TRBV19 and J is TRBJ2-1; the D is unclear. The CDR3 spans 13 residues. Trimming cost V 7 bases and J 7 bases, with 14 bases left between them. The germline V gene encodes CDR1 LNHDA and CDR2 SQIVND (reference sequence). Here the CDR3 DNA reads TGTGCCAGTACCCCCCGTATGGGGAATGAGCAGTTCTTC. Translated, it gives CASTPRMGNEQFF. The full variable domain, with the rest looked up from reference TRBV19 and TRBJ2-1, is DGGITQSPKYLFRKEGQNVTLSCEQNLNHDAMYWYRQDPGQGLRLIYYSQIVNDFQKGDIAEGYSVSREKKESFPLTVTSAQKNPTAFYLCASTPRMGNEQFFGPGTRLTVL.